This T cell receptor beta chain comes out of a study of patients and donors after allogeneic stem cell transplantation. V lost 7 bases, J lost 5 bases, and 5 bases lay in between. Germline V gene data show CDR1 as MNHEY and CDR2 as SVGAGI. This CDR3 comprises 10 residues. TCRdb used MiXCR to reprocess the RT-PCR reads, holding one entry per CDR3 protein. Of roughly 230,000 distinct CDR3 sequences in the sample, roughly an eighth are singletons; the top ten hold roughly 10%. The TCR originated in a human donor who was either an allogeneic HSCT recipient or a stem cell or donor lymphocyte infusion donor (not recorded which). It is not recorded whose cells these are; they may come from a transplant donor. Source material: blood, either unsorted or a sorted T cell fraction (not recorded which). The chain is built from TRBV6-5 and TRBJ2-5; D is unclear. CDR3 residues: CASKSETQYF. In DNA form, the CDR3 reads TGTGCCAGCAAGTCTGAGACCCAGTACTTC.